This T cell receptor beta chain was captured by sequencing in a study of control samples from healthy donors and cancer patients. The CDR3 spans 14 residues. V trimming: 0 bases; J trimming: 3 bases; junction bases outside the gene matches: 2. Germline CDR1 SGHRS, CDR2 YFSETQ. Measured with immunoSEQ multiplex PCR; TCRdb has only the in-frame clones, and not every one. The data show about 100,000 clones, around nine tenths seen once. The sequenced sample was blood. The receptor comes from a man under 40 in good health. This rearrangement joins TRBV5-1 to TRBJ1-2; 7 bases are a match to TRBD1. This CDR3 is CASSLDGQDYGYTF. Written as DNA, the CDR3 is TGCGCCAGCAGCTTGGATGGACAGGACTATGGCTACACCTTC.